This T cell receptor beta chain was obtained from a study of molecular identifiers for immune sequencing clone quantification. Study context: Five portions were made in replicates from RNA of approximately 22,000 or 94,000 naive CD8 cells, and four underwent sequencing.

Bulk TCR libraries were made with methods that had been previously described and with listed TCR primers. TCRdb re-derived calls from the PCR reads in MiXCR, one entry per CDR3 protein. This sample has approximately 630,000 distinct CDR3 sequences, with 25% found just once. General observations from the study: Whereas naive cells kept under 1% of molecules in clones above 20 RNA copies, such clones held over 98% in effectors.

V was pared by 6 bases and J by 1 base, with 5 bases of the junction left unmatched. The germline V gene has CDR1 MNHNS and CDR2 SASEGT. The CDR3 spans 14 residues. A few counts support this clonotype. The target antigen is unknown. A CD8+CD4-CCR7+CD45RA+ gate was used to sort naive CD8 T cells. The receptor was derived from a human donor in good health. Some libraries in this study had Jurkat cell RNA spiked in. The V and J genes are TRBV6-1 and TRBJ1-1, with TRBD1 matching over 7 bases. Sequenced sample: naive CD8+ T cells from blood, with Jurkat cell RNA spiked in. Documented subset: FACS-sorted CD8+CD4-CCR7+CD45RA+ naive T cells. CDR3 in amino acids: CASSATGANTEAFF. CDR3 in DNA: TGTGCCAGCAGCGCTACAGGGGCGAACACTGAAGCTTTCTTT.